This TCR beta chain was documented in a study of OX40 agonist ivuxolimab in advanced cancers. Study background: As their treatment, patients were administered ivuxolimab, an agonistic anti-OX40 (CD134) antibody.

Method: immunoSEQ multiplex PCR; TCRdb's copy keeps in-frame clones and lacks some. The sample has 15,000 to 25,000 clones, around nine tenths seen once. This CDR3 region has 15 residues. The V end lost 5 bases, the J end lost 7 bases, and 20 bases lay between the germline ends. CDR1 SGHAT and CDR2 FQNNGV come from the germline V gene. This clone was observed once. Blood draws occurred at baseline, cycle 4 day 1, and cycle 7 day 1. The chain links TRBV11-2 to TRBJ1-2, with D unclear. Sequenced here: CD4+ or CD8+ T cells sorted from blood, sampled in a trial of the OX40 agonist ivuxolimab. The source of this sequence is an adult with an advanced solid tumor such as melanoma, head and neck, liver or kidney cancer. The chain's CDR3 is CASSTSNRRVFGYTF. The CDR3 region has the DNA TGTGCCAGCAGCACTAGCAATCGGAGGGTATTTGGCTACACCTTC.